This paragraph covers one T cell receptor (beta chain) sequence. Per the study methods: Scientists estimated how many nucleated cells there were by amplifying reference gene primers. Sequencing used immunoSEQ multiplex PCR; TCRdb keeps in-frame clones, though not all of them. V, J and clone size are taken as reported in that table, and D and trimming were inferred from the DNA itself. This repertoire shows about 79,000 clones, 85% to 90% found once; its top ten account for about 4.5%. Germline CDR1 SGHAT, CDR2 FQNNGV. The CDR3 runs 13 residues. With 5 bases removed from V and 5 bases from J, the gap between germline ends came to 13 bases. This sample was included in a study of blood T cell repertoires in COVID-19. Study in general: Sites in the United States, Italy and Spain provided acute and convalescent COVID-19 samples.

This clonotype originated in a man aged 50 or older with active COVID-19. The sequencing sample was made of peripheral blood. The rearrangement joins TRBV11-2 to TRBJ2-7, with a tentative D call TRBD2 (6 bases). CDR3 in amino acids: CASSRSGLDEQYF. The CDR3 DNA reads TGTGCCAGCAGCCGAAGCGGGTTAGACGAGCAGTACTTC.